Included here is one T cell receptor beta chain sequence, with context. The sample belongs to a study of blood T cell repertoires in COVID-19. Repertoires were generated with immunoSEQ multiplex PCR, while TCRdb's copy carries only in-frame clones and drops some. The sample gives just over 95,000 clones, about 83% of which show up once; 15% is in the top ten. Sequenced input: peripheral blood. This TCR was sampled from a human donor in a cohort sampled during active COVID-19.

CDR3 region: CASSLGLADTDTQYF. The CDR3 DNA follows: TGTGCCAGCAGCCTGGGACTAGCGGACACAGATACGCAGTATTTT. V usage is TRBV7-3 and J usage is TRBJ2-3; TRBD2 aligns across 11 bases. V trimming: 5 bases; J trimming: 2 bases; junction bases outside the gene matches: 3. Germline-derived CDR1 and CDR2 are SGHTA and FQGTGA. This CDR3 has 15 residues.